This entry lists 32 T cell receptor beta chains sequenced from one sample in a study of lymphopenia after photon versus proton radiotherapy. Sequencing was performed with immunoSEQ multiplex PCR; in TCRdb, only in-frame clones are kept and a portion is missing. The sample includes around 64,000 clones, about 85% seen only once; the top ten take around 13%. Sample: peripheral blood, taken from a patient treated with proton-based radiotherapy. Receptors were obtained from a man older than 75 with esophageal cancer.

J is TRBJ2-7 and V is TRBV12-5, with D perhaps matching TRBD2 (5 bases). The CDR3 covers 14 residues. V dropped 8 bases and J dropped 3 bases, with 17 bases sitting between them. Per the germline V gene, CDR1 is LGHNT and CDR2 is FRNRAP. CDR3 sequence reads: CASRSRGTYYEQYF. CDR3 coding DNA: TGTGCTAGTCGATCACGGGGTACTTACTACGAGCAGTACTTC.

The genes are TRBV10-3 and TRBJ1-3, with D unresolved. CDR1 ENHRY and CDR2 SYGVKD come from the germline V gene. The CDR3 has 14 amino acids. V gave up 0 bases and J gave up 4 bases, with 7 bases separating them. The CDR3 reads CAISESRGGNTIYF. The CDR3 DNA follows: TGTGCCATCAGTGAGTCGCGAGGCGGAAACACCATATATTTT.

CDR3 protein: CASSLSDGTSGSYEQYF. The CDR3, as DNA: TGCGCCAGCAGCCTCTCCGACGGGACTAGCGGATCCTACGAGCAGTACTTC. The chain couples TRBV4-1 to TRBJ2-7; 11 nucleotides line up with TRBD2. Germline CDR1 is MGHRA and CDR2 is YSYEKL. The CDR3 totals 17 residues. Trimming took 4 bases from V and 1 from J; bases not matched to a gene: 9.

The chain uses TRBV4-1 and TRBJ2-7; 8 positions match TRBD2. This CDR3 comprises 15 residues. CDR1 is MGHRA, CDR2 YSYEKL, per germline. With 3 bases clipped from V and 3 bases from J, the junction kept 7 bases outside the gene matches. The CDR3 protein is CASSHLRGGNYEQYF. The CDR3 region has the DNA TGCGCCAGCAGCCACTTACGGGGGGGAAACTACGAGCAGTACTTC.

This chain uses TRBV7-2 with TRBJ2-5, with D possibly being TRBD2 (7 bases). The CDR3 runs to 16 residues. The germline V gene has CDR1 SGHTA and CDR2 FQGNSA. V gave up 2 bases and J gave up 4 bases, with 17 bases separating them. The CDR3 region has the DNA TGTGCCAGCAGCTTATGGCGGGGGCCATCTCTAGAGACCCAGTACTTC. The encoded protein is CASSLWRGPSLETQYF.

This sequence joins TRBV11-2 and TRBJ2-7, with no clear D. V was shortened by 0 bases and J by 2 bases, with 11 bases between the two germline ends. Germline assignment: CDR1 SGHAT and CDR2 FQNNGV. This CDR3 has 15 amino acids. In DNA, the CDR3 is TGTGCCAGCAGCTTAGACGGAGCAGCAGCCTACGAGCAGTACTTC. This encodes CASSLDGAAAYEQYF. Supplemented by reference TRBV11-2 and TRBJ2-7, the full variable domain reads EAGVAQSPRYKIIEKRQSVAFWCNPISGHATLYWYQQILGQGPKLLIQFQNNGVVDDSQLPKDRFSAERLKGVDSTLKIQPAKLEDSAVYLCASSLDGAAAYEQYFGPGTRLTVT.

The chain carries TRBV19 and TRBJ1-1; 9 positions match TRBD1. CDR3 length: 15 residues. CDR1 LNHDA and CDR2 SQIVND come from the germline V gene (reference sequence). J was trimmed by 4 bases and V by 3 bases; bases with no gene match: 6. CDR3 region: CASSILQGARTEAFF. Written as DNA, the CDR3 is TGTGCCAGTAGTATCCTACAGGGGGCGCGCACTGAAGCTTTCTTT.

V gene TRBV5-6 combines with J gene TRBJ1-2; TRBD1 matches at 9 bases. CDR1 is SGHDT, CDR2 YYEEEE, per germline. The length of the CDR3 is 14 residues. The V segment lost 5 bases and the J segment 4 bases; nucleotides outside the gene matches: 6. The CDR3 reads CASRSGTGIYGYTF. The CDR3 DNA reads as TGTGCCAGCAGGTCCGGGACAGGGATCTATGGCTACACCTTC.

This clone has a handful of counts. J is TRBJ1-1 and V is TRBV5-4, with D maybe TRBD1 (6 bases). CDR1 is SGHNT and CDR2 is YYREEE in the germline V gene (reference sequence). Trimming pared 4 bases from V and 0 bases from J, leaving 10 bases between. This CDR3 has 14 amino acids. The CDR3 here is CASSHDRLNTEAFF. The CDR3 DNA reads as TGTGCCAGCAGCCACGACAGGCTGAACACTGAAGCTTTCTTT.

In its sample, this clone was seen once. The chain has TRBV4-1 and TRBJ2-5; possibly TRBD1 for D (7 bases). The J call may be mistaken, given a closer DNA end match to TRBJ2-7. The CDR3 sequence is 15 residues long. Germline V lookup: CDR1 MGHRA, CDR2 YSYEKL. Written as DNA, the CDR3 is TGCGCCAGCAGCCAAACGACAGGGACTTACTACGAGCAGTACTTC. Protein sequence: CASSQTTGTYYEQYF.

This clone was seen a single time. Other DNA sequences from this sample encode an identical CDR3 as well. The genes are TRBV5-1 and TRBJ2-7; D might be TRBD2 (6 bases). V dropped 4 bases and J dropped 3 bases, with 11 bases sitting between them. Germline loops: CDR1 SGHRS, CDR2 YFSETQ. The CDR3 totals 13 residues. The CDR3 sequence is CASSRVGGYEQYF. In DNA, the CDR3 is TGCGCCAGCAGCCGGGTCGGGGGCTACGAGCAGTACTTC. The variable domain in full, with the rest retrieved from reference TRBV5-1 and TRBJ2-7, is KAGVTQTPRYLIKTRGQQVTLSCSPISGHRSVSWYQQTPGQGLQFLFEYFSETQRNKGNFPGRFSGRQFSNSRSEMNVSTLELGDSALYLCASSRVGGYEQYFGPGTRLTVT.

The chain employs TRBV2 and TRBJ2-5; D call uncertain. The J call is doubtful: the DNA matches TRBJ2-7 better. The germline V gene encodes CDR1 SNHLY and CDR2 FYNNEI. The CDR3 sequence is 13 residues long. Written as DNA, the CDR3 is TGTGCCAGCAGTGAAGCGCAGAGATACGAGCAGTACTTC. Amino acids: CASSEAQRYEQYF.

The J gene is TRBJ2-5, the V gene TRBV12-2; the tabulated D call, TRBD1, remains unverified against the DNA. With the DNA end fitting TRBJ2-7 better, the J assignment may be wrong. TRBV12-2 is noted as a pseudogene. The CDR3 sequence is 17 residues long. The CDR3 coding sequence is TGTGCAAGTCGCTGGGGGACACATCCGGGACCAAACTACGAGCAGTACTTC. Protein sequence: CASRWGTHPGPNYEQYF.

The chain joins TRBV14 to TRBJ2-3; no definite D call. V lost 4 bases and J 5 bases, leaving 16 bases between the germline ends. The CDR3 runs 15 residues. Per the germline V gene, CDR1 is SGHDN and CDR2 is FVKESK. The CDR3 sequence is CASSPSNSRRDTQYF. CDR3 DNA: TGTGCCAGCAGCCCTTCAAACAGCAGACGAGATACGCAGTATTTT.

CDR3 residues: CASSWGQGLYEQYF. CDR3 in DNA: TGTGCCAGCAGCTGGGGACAGGGACTGTACGAGCAGTACTTC. The genes are TRBV5-5 and TRBJ2-7; TRBD1 matches at 9 bases. This CDR3 region has 14 residues. Germline assignment: CDR1 SGHKS and CDR2 YYEKEE (reference sequence). Losses at the gene ends were 3 bases for V and 4 bases for J; bases not matched to a gene: 5.

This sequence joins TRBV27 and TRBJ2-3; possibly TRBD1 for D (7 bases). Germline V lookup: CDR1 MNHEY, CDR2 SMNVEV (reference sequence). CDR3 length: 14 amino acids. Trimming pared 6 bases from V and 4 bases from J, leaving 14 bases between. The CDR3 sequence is CASSDREVADTQYF. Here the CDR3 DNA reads TGTGCCAGCAGCGACAGGGAGGTTGCAGATACGCAGTATTTT.

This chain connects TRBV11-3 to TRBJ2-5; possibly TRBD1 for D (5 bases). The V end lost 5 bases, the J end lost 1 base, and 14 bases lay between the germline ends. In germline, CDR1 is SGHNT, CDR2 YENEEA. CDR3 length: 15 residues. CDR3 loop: CASSLTTGPQETQYF. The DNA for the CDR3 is TGTGCCAGCAGCCTCACCACAGGTCCCCAAGAGACCCAGTACTTC.

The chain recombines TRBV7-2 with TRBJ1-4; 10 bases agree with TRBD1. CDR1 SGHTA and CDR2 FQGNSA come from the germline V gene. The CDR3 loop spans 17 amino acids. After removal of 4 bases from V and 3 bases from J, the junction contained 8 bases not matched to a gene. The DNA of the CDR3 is TGTGCCAGCAGCTCGACAGGGGGCGCCGGGGCTAATGAAAAACTGTTTTTT. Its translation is CASSSTGGAGANEKLFF.

The CDR3 nucleotides are TGTGCCAGCAGCTTAGGGAGAGGACGAGGCTACGAGCAGTACTTC. This gives the protein CASSLGRGRGYEQYF. The chain carries TRBV11-3 and TRBJ2-7, with no clear D. Germline lookup yields CDR1 SGHNT and CDR2 YENEEA. The CDR3 length is 15 residues. Between the trimmed V and J ends, which lost 1 base and 3 bases, there was a span of 13 bases.

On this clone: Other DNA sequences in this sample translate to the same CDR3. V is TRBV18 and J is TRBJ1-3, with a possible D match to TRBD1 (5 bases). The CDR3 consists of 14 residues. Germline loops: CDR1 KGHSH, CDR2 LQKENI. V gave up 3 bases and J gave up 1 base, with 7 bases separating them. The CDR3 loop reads CASSPGTSGNTIYF. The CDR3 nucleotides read TGTGCCAGCTCACCCGGGACGTCTGGAAACACCATATATTTT.

The CDR3 bases are TGTGCCAGCAGCTTACGAGATACGCAGTATTTT. Its protein product is CASSLRDTQYF. The rearrangement joins TRBV7-6 to TRBJ2-3; D is undetermined. CDR3 length equals 11 residues. Germline V lookup: CDR1 SGHVS, CDR2 FNYEAQ. Trimming pared 2 bases from V and 5 bases from J, leaving 2 bases between.

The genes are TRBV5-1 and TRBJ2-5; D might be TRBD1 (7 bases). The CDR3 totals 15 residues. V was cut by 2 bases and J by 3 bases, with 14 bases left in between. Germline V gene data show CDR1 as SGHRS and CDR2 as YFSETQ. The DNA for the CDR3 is TGCGCCAGCAGCTTATTGGCCAGGGGGGAAGAGACCCAGTACTTC. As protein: CASSLLARGEETQYF.

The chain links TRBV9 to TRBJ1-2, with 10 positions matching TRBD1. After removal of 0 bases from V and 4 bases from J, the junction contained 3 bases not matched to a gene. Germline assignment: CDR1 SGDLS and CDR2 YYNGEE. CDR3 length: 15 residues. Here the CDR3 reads CASSVEGTGVYGYTF. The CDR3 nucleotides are TGTGCCAGCAGCGTAGAGGGGACAGGGGTCTATGGCTACACCTTC.

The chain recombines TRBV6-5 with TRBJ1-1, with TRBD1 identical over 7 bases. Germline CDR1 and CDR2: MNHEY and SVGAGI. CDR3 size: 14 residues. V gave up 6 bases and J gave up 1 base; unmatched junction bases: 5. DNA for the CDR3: TGTGCCAGCAGCCAGACAGGGCGGAACACTGAAGCTTTCTTT. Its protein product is CASSQTGRNTEAFF.

CDR3: CASSQVQGGLGGYTF. As DNA, the CDR3 is TGCGCCAGCAGCCAAGTCCAGGGGGGGCTTGGCGGCTACACCTTC. The chain uses TRBV4-3 and TRBJ1-2; 7 bases align to TRBD1. This CDR3 contains 15 residues. Germline loops: CDR1 LGHNA, CDR2 YSLEER. V shed 1 base, J shed 8 bases, and the junction held 10 bases outside the gene matches.

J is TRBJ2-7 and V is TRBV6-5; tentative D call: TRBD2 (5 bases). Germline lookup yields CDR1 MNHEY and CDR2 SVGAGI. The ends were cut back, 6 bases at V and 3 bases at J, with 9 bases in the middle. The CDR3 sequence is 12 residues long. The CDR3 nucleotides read TGTGCCAGCAGCGGGGTGGGCTACGAGCAGTACTTC. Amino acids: CASSGVGYEQYF.

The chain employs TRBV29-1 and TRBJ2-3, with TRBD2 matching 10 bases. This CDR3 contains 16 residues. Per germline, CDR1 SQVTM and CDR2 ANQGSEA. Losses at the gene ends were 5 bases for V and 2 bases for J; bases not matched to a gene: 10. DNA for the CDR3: TGCAGCGTTCACCAAGCTAGCGGGGGACTCACAGATACGCAGTATTTT. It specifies CSVHQASGGLTDTQYF.

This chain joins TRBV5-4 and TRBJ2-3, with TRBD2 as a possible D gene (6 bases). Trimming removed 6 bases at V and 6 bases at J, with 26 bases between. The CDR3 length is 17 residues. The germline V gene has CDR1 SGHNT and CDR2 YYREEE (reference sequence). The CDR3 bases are TGTGCCAGCAACATAAAAGGAGGGCCCCGGATCGCGGATACGCAGTATTTT. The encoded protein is CASNIKGGPRIADTQYF.

The CDR3: CASSIGPLNTEAFF. In nucleotides, the CDR3 is TGTGCCAGTAGTATAGGGCCGCTGAACACTGAAGCTTTCTTT. This chain uses TRBV19 with TRBJ1-1, with D uncertain. Germline-derived CDR1 and CDR2 are LNHDA and SQIVND (reference sequence). The CDR3 contains 14 residues. Trimming cost V 1 base and J 0 bases, with 6 bases left between them.

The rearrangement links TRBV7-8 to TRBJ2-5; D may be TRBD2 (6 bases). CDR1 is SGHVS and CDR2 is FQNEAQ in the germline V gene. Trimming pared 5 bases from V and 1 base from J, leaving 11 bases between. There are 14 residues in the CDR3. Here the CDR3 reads CASSPWGVQETQYF. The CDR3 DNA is TGTGCCAGCAGCCCGTGGGGGGTCCAAGAGACCCAGTACTTC.

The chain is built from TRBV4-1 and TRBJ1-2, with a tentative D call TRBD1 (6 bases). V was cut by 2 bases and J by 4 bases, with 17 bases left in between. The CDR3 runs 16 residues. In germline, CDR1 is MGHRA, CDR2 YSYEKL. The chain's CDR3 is CASSQRRRGRVYGYTF. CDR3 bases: TGCGCCAGCAGCCAACGGCGGCGGGGGCGGGTCTATGGCTACACCTTC.

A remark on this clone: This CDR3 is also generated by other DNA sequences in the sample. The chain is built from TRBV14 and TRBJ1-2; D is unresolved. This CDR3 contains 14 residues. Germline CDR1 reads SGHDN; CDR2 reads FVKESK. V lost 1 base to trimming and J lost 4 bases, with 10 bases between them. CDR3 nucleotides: TGTGCCAGCAGCCAAGTTGGCCTCACCTATGGCTACACCTTC. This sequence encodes CASSQVGLTYGYTF.